Below, 31 T cell receptor beta chains from the same sample are listed, as sequenced in a study of early T cells in non-severe SARS-CoV-2 infection. TCRdb ran MiXCR on the 5' RACE reads and lists one entry per CDR3 protein. The sample holds more than 45,000 distinct CDR3 sequences, roughly an eighth seen once. The sequencing input was whole blood. Source of these receptors: an adult who was a healthcare worker with PCR-confirmed SARS-CoV-2 infection or an uninfected control (not recorded which).

This clonotype was observed at least ten times. Compared with germline, one end of the junction differs, possibly owing to a read error. The genes are TRBV12-3 or TRBV12-4 and TRBJ2-3, with 9 bases that match TRBD2. The CDR3 consists of 12 residues. The CDR3: CASSLRLAEPHF. The CDR3 DNA follows: TGTGCCAGCAGTCTGCGACTAGCGGAGCCACATTTT.

This CDR3 is CASSILGAAYNEQFF. In nucleotides, the CDR3 is TGTGCCAGTAGTATCTTGGGGGCCGCATACAATGAGCAGTTCTTC. The chain is built from TRBV19 and TRBJ2-1, with D perhaps matching TRBD1 (6 bases). Germline V lookup: CDR1 LNHDA, CDR2 SQIVND (reference sequence). This CDR3 contains 15 residues. The V gene lost 3 bases and the J gene lost 4 bases, with 13 bases spanning the gap.

This clonotype was detected ten times or more. J is TRBJ2-1 and V is TRBV24-1, with D tentatively TRBD1 or TRBD2 (7 bases each). Germline-derived CDR1 and CDR2 are KGHDR and SFDVKD. The ends were cut back, 5 bases at V and 6 bases at J, with 13 bases in the middle. This CDR3 region has 14 residues. The DNA for the CDR3 is TGTGCCACCAGTGTGGGGGGGGACAGCAATGAGCAGTTCTTC. Its protein is CATSVGGDSNEQFF.

At least ten counts were recorded for this clonotype. The chain couples TRBV2 to TRBJ2-2; no definite D call. Trimming shortened V by 6 bases and J by 6 bases, and 17 bases separated the two germline ends. The CDR3 runs to 15 residues. CDR1 and CDR2 (germline): SNHLY, FYNNEI. The chain's CDR3 is CASRGAGQRAGELFF. In nucleotides, the CDR3 is TGTGCCAGCAGGGGCGCCGGGCAAAGGGCCGGGGAGCTGTTTTTT.

This clonotype was counted ten times or more. In DNA, the CDR3 is TGTGCCAGCAGCCCGGGACCCGAAATCAGGCATGGCTACACCTTC. Encoded protein: CASSPGPEIRHGYTF. The rearrangement uses TRBV3-1 and TRBJ1-2, with D tentatively TRBD1 (5 bases). Germline loops: CDR1 LGHDT, CDR2 YNNKEL (reference sequence). Trimming took off 4 bases at V and 6 bases at J, with 18 bases between the two ends. The CDR3 runs to 15 residues.

In this sample, this clonotype turned up many times. The rearrangement links TRBV20-1 to TRBJ2-5, with 7 bases lining up with TRBD1. The CDR3 has 16 residues. V lost 3 bases to trimming and J lost 7 bases; unmatched junction nucleotides: 17. Germline V CDR1 and CDR2: DFQATT, SNEGSKA (reference sequence). The CDR3 DNA reads TGCAGTGCTAGCGACGGGACAGTCGTGACCCGGGGGACCCAGTACTTC. Amino acid sequence: CSASDGTVVTRGTQYF.

The chain employs TRBV29-1 and TRBJ2-7; 9 bases fit TRBD2. The germline V gene has CDR1 SQVTM and CDR2 ANQGSEA. The CDR3 contains 15 residues. J lost 5 bases, V lost 1 base, and 9 bases had no gene match. The DNA of the CDR3 is TGCAGCGTTGAAGTCCGGGGGACTAGCTTGGACGAGCAGTACTTC. Translating gives CSVEVRGTSLDEQYF.

Only a few counts were recorded for this clonotype. The chain uses TRBV9 and TRBJ2-5; perhaps D is TRBD1 or TRBD2 (5 bases each). Germline lookup yields CDR1 SGDLS and CDR2 YYNGEE. The CDR3 consists of 15 residues. The germline V and J ends were trimmed by 0 bases and 0 bases, with 9 bases remaining between them. The CDR3 is CASSVEGTYQETQYF. CDR3 DNA: TGTGCCAGCAGCGTAGAGGGGACGTACCAAGAGACCCAGTACTTC. Full variable domain (rest looked up from reference TRBV9 and TRBJ2-5): DSGVTQTPKHLITATGQRVTLRCSPRSGDLSVYWYQQSLDQGLQFLIQYYNGEERAKGNILERFSAQQFPDLHSELNLSSLELGDSALYFCASSVEGTYQETQYFGPGTRLLVL.

J is TRBJ2-7 and V is TRBV7-2, with TRBD2 matching 8 bases. The CDR3 runs to 13 residues. Unmatched junction bases numbered 3, after V lost 4 bases and J lost 4 bases. Germline CDR1 SGHTA, CDR2 FQGNSA. The CDR3 reads CASSWVAGYEQYF. CDR3 DNA sequence: TGTGCCAGCAGCTGGGTAGCGGGGTACGAGCAGTACTTC.

This clonotype was seen more than once but under ten times. The J gene is TRBJ2-7, the V gene TRBV4-2; TRBD1 matches at 7 bases. The length of the CDR3 is 15 residues. The germline V gene encodes CDR1 LGHNA and CDR2 YNFKEQ. Trimming cost V 2 bases and J 1 base; bases outside gene matches: 5. CDR3 DNA: TGTGCCAGCAGCCAAAGGGGGCGCGGTTCCTACGAGCAGTACTTC. Translation gives CASSQRGRGSYEQYF.

This clonotype showed up many times. The chain couples TRBV5-4 to TRBJ2-4, with 9 bases lining up with TRBD1. With 2 bases clipped from V and 7 bases from J, the junction kept 7 bases outside the gene matches. Germline values: CDR1 SGHNT, CDR2 YYREEE (reference sequence). This CDR3 is built from 15 residues. CDR3 DNA sequence: TGTGCCAGCAGCTTACCGGGACAGGGAACGAACATTCAGTACTTC. Translated, it gives CASSLPGQGTNIQYF.

This clonotype was seen a handful of times. The chain is built from TRBV7-9 and TRBJ2-3, with D perhaps TRBD2 (6 bases). V was cut by 1 base and J by 1 base, with 6 bases left in between. The CDR3 has 14 residues. Germline values: CDR1 SEHNR, CDR2 FQNEAQ (reference sequence). CDR3 region: CASSLERGTDTQYF. The CDR3 nucleotides read TGTGCCAGCAGCTTAGAGCGGGGCACAGATACGCAGTATTTT.

The chain employs TRBV28 and TRBJ1-5; no firm D call. Trimming stripped 2 bases from V and 0 bases from J, with 23 bases between. Germline lookup yields CDR1 MDHEN and CDR2 SYDVKM. The CDR3 loop spans 20 amino acids. The chain's CDR3 is CASSLPPGQIRPYSNQPQHF. The CDR3 DNA reads as TGTGCCAGCAGTTTACCACCCGGGCAGATACGCCCATATAGCAATCAGCCCCAGCATTTT. The variable domain in full, completed from reference TRBV28 and TRBJ1-5, reads DVKVTQSSRYLVKRTGEKVFLECVQDMDHENMFWYRQDPGLGLRLIYFSYDVKMKEKGDIPEGYSVSREKKERFSLILESASTNQTSMYLCASSLPPGQIRPYSNQPQHFGDGTRLSIL.

This rearrangement joins TRBV20-1 to TRBJ2-7; 9 bases fit TRBD1. Germline V gene data show CDR1 as DFQATT and CDR2 as SNEGSKA (reference sequence). This CDR3 has 11 amino acids. V trimming: 4 bases; J trimming: 10 bases; junction bases outside the gene matches: 5. The CDR3 loop reads CSATGTGYQYF. CDR3 sequence (DNA): TGCAGTGCTACCGGGACAGGGTACCAGTACTTC.

V is TRBV29-1 and J is TRBJ2-7; TRBD2 matches at 8 bases. The CDR3 is made up of 15 amino acids. CDR1 SQVTM and CDR2 ANQGSEA come from the germline V gene. V dropped 7 bases and J dropped 3; count of bases not matched to a gene: 14. The CDR3 DNA reads TGCAGCGCCCGGGAGGGGGGCTCTCCCATCTACGAGCAGTACTTC. Residues: CSAREGGSPIYEQYF.

About this clonotype itself: Relative to the germline gene, one junction end is altered; a read error may explain this. The chain links TRBV9 to TRBJ2-1, with a possible D match to TRBD2 (5 bases). The CDR3 loop spans 11 amino acids. The germline CDR1 and CDR2 sequences are SGDLS and YYNGEE. The CDR3 spells CTSSGGNEQFF. The CDR3 region has the DNA TGTACCAGCAGCGGCGGTAATGAGCAGTTCTTC.

V usage is TRBV30 and J usage is TRBJ2-1; D unclear. The CDR3 spans 13 residues. The V end was cut by 0 bases, the J end by 10 bases, with 13 bases between. The germline V gene has CDR1 GTSNPN and CDR2 SVGIG (reference sequence). The CDR3 bases are TGTGCCTGGAGTGTTTCGGCTCGGAGAGAGCAGTTCTTC. As protein: CAWSVSARREQFF.

The rearrangement joins TRBV20-1 to TRBJ2-1, with D perhaps given as TRBD1 or TRBD2 (5 bases each). Trimming pared 6 bases from V and 2 bases from J, leaving 17 bases between. Per the germline V gene, CDR1 is DFQATT and CDR2 is SNEGSKA (reference sequence). The CDR3 spans 15 residues. CDR3 DNA sequence: TGCAGTGCCCTCGTGGGGGAACTAGCCTACAATGAGCAGTTCTTC. Translating gives CSALVGELAYNEQFF.

This clonotype was detected a few times. DNA of the CDR3: TGTGCCAGCAGCCATCTAGCGGGAGGCTACAATGAGCAGTTCTTC. Residues: CASSHLAGGYNEQFF. V gene TRBV9 combines with J gene TRBJ2-1; TRBD2 matches at 11 bases. The CDR3 contains 15 residues. CDR1 and CDR2 from the germline V gene are SGDLS and YYNGEE. V trimming: 4 bases; J trimming: 3 bases; junction bases outside the gene matches: 3.

The chain links TRBV28 to TRBJ2-5, with D perhaps matching TRBD2 (6 bases). Germline V CDR1 and CDR2: MDHEN, SYDVKM. The V and J ends lost 3 bases and 5 bases respectively, with 16 bases between them. This CDR3 spans 15 amino acids. The chain's CDR3 is CASSLTAGRAETQYF. CDR3 sequence (DNA): TGTGCCAGCAGTTTGACGGCGGGAAGGGCTGAGACCCAGTACTTC.

This clonotype ranks as large. This chain joins TRBV7-6 and TRBJ2-7, with a tentative D call TRBD1 (6 bases). This CDR3 is built from 16 residues. V dropped 5 bases and J dropped 3 bases, with 20 bases sitting between them. Germline CDR1 reads SGHVS; CDR2 reads FNYEAQ. As DNA, the CDR3 is TGTGCCAGCAGCCCTGGGGGCCCGAGTTTTTTCTACGAGCAGTACTTC. Encoded protein: CASSPGGPSFFYEQYF.

This clonotype was found a few times. The chain is built from TRBV20-1 and TRBJ2-7; 7 bases map to TRBD2. The V gene end was trimmed by 4 bases and the J gene end by 4 bases; junction bases not matched to a gene: 4. CDR1 and CDR2 from the germline V gene are DFQATT and SNEGSKA (reference sequence). The length of the CDR3 is 12 residues. The DNA for the CDR3 is TGCAGTGCTACTAGCGGACCATACGAGCAGTACTTC. As protein: CSATSGPYEQYF.

The gene calls are TRBV20-1 and TRBJ2-7; D gene uncertain. The germline V gene encodes CDR1 DFQATT and CDR2 SNEGSKA (reference sequence). The CDR3 is made up of 13 amino acids. The V end lost 0 bases, the J end lost 6 bases, and 12 bases lay between the germline ends. The CDR3 DNA is TGCAGTGCTAGAGATCATGGGTTGGGCGAGCAGTACTTC. As protein: CSARDHGLGEQYF.

V is TRBV2 and J is TRBJ2-2; D is possibly TRBD2 (5 bases). CDR3 length: 16 residues. Germline V lookup: CDR1 SNHLY, CDR2 FYNNEI. V was trimmed by 3 bases and J by 2 bases, leaving 13 bases between them. CDR3 bases: TGTGCCAGCAGTGAGGCGGACTCCCCAAACACCGGGGAGCTGTTTTTT. Protein: CASSEADSPNTGELFF.

This clonotype has at least ten counts. The chain recombines TRBV7-3 with TRBJ2-6, with a possible D match to TRBD1 (6 bases). Germline assignment: CDR1 SGHTA and CDR2 FQGTGA. CDR3 length: 15 residues. Trimming pared 6 bases from V and 2 bases from J, leaving 11 bases between. CDR3 in amino acids: CASSFTGPGANVLTF. CDR3 nucleotides: TGTGCCAGCAGTTTTACAGGGCCTGGGGCCAACGTCCTGACTTTC.

This clonotype came up a few times. V and J are TRBV2 and TRBJ2-2, with 11 bases aligning to TRBD2. This CDR3 comprises 15 residues. Germline V gene lookup returns CDR1 SNHLY and CDR2 FYNNEI. J gave up 6 bases and V 11 bases, and 11 bases lay outside the gene matches. This CDR3 is CAVRVLAGAAGELFF. CDR3 nucleotides: TGTGCCGTCCGGGTACTAGCGGGAGCGGCCGGGGAGCTGTTTTTT.

V gene TRBV5-1 combines with J gene TRBJ2-3, with D hard to call. The CDR3 covers 14 residues. Germline V gene data show CDR1 as SGHRS and CDR2 as YFSETQ. The V and J ends lost 6 bases and 0 bases respectively, with 11 bases between them. The CDR3 here is CASKDGSSTDTQYF. The DNA for the CDR3 is TGCGCCAGCAAGGACGGTTCAAGCACAGATACGCAGTATTTT.

This clonotype was seen at least ten times. The V gene is TRBV29-1, the J gene TRBJ2-1; D not resolved. The V gene's germline CDR1 is SQVTM and CDR2 ANQGSEA. There are 15 residues in the CDR3. V was cut by 3 bases and J by 0 bases, with 12 bases left in between. The CDR3 nucleotides are TGCAGCGTTGATGACGCCCTGAGCTCCTACAATGAGCAGTTCTTC. This translates into CSVDDALSSYNEQFF.

This chain connects TRBV9 to TRBJ2-1, with 13 bases lining up with TRBD2. Unmatched junction bases numbered 5, after V lost 4 bases and J lost 7 bases. The CDR3 is 15 amino acids. The germline V gene has CDR1 SGDLS and CDR2 YYNGEE. The CDR3 DNA is TGTGCCAGCAGCCCAGGGACTAGCGGGATAAATGAGCAGTTCTTC. It yields the protein CASSPGTSGINEQFF.

CDR3: CASSVDRRNTEAFF. In DNA form, the CDR3 reads TGTGCCAGCTCAGTGGACAGGAGGAACACTGAAGCTTTCTTT. This rearrangement joins TRBV18 to TRBJ1-1, with 7 bases lining up with TRBD1. V lost 5 bases, J lost 1 base, and 4 bases stayed unmatched. Germline assignment: CDR1 KGHSH and CDR2 LQKENI. The CDR3 covers 14 residues.

This chain links TRBV12-5 with TRBJ1-2; 8 positions agree with TRBD1. This CDR3 comprises 13 residues. The germline gives CDR1 LGHNT, CDR2 FRNRAP. Unmatched junction bases numbered 4, after V lost 6 bases and J lost 4 bases. The CDR3, as DNA: TGTGCTAGTGGACCTGACAGGGGCTATGGCTACACCTTC. Translation gives CASGPDRGYGYTF.